A single sample is the source of the 21 T cell receptor beta chains below, sequenced in a study of breast tumors, draining lymph nodes, adjacent tissues. TCRdb itself ran the multiplex PCR reads through MiXCR, one entry per CDR3 protein. Counted here are 200,000 to 250,000 distinct CDR3 sequences, less than 45% occurring once; the ten biggest clones make up under 4.5%. Breast cancer patients provided tissue from their axillary draining lymph nodes. Sequencing was carried out using axillary lymph node tissue. These receptors all come from a female donor with breast cancer. Some clones in this sample may be carry-over from other donors' samples.

As to this clonotype: A read error is possible here, since a much larger clone lies one base away. The chain is built from TRBV6-1 and TRBJ2-1; D might be TRBD2 (6 bases). The germline CDR1 and CDR2 sequences are MNHNS and SASEGT. The CDR3 loop spans 16 amino acids. Trimming shortened V by 5 bases and J by 8 bases, and 22 bases separated the two germline ends. The chain's CDR3 is CASSQGLATTWDEQFF. Here the CDR3 DNA reads TGTGCCAGCAGTCAAGGGCTAGCGACGACGTGGGATGAGCAGTTCTTC.

Ten or more counts support this clonotype. The chain uses TRBV7-6 and TRBJ2-5, with 9 bases lining up with TRBD2. V shed 2 bases and J 5 bases; nucleotides not matched to a gene: 6. The CDR3 is made up of 15 amino acids. The germline CDR1 and CDR2 sequences are SGHVS and FNYEAQ. CDR3 sequence reads: CASSLLSGGAETQYF. The CDR3 region has the DNA TGTGCCAGCAGCTTACTTAGCGGGGGTGCTGAGACCCAGTACTTC.

In this sample, this clonotype turned up once. The J gene is TRBJ1-2, the V gene TRBV20-1; D perhaps matches TRBD1 (5 bases). Germline V gene sequence: CDR1 DFQATT, CDR2 SNEGSKA (reference sequence). This CDR3 region has 11 residues. V dropped 3 bases and J dropped 12 bases, with 14 bases sitting between them. CDR3 sequence (DNA): TGCAGTGCTAGGGTGAGGGGAGGGAACACCTTC. This translates into CSARVRGGNTF.

The table lists this clonotype with many counts. The gene calls are TRBV7-2 and TRBJ2-3; D is ambiguous. The CDR3 totals 13 residues. Per germline, CDR1 SGHTA and CDR2 FQGNSA. Between the trimmed V and J ends, which lost 6 bases and 2 bases, there was a span of 9 bases. The CDR3 DNA follows: TGTGCCAGCAGAGGACCGGACACAGATACGCAGTATTTT. Translated: CASRGPDTDTQYF.

The chain couples TRBV7-9 to TRBJ1-3; the match to TRBD1 covers 7 bases. Germline V lookup: CDR1 SEHNR, CDR2 FQNEAQ (reference sequence). J gave up 8 bases and V 5 bases, and 18 bases lay outside the gene matches. This CDR3 is built from 17 residues. This chain's CDR3 is CASSRTQGDVYGYTIYF. DNA for the CDR3: TGTGCCAGCAGCCGAACCCAGGGGGATGTCTATGGCTACACCATATATTTT.

As concerns this clonotype: This may be a read error, as it is one base from a much larger clone. V gene TRBV12-3 or TRBV12-4 combines with J gene TRBJ2-2, with D possibly matching TRBD2 (6 bases). V lost 6 bases and J lost 7, with 18 bases in between. This CDR3 spans 15 amino acids. The CDR3 DNA is TGTGCCAGCAGATTCGCGGGGCTCGGCGGCGGGGAGCTGTTTTTT. The encoded protein is CASRFAGLGGGELFF.

Note on this clonotype: One end of the junction does not line up with germline, which may come from a read error. The chain has TRBV7-2 and TRBJ2-3, with 8 bases fitting TRBD2. The germline gives CDR1 SGHTA, CDR2 FQGNSA. This CDR3 comprises 15 residues. This CDR3 reads CASSQPGLGADTRYF. CDR3 nucleotides: TGCGCCAGCAGCCAGCCGGGACTAGGGGCAGATACGCGGTATTTT.

This sequence joins TRBV4-3 and TRBJ2-4, with a possible D match to TRBD2 (6 bases). Germline lookup yields CDR1 LGHNA and CDR2 YSLEER. This CDR3 region has 14 residues. V lost 2 bases to trimming and J lost 7 bases, with 12 bases between them. CDR3 protein: CASSQRAGRNIQYF. CDR3 DNA: TGCGCCAGCAGCCAACGGGCGGGGCGGAACATTCAGTACTTC.

In regard to this clonotype: It may be a read error: a sequence one base away is much more abundant. The rearrangement uses TRBV10-3 and TRBJ1-2; 10 bases are a match to TRBD1. Germline V gene data show CDR1 as ENHRY and CDR2 as SYGVKD. The CDR3 totals 14 residues. Trimming cost V 6 bases and J 7 bases; bases outside gene matches: 8. The chain's CDR3 is CAIRLGTGAFGYTF. The CDR3 DNA is TGTGCCATCAGGCTGGGGACAGGGGCTTTTGGCTACACCTTC.

V usage is TRBV7-9 and J usage is TRBJ1-4; D is unresolved. Deletions cut 5 bases from V and 4 bases from J, with 26 bases between. Germline CDR1 SEHNR, CDR2 FQNEAQ (reference sequence). This CDR3 contains 19 residues. CDR3 DNA: TGTGCCAGCAGCCTCAAGGCGGGAAACACCGACACTCTTAATGAAAAACTGTTTTTT. Its translation: CASSLKAGNTDTLNEKLFF.

In regard to this clonotype: Compared with germline, one end of the junction differs, possibly owing to a read error. V gene TRBV14 combines with J gene TRBJ1-2; a weak D match, TRBD1 (6 bases). Germline V CDR1 and CDR2: SGHDN, FVKESK. The CDR3 length is 15 residues. CDR3: CASSQGGGANYGSTF. The CDR3 DNA reads TGTGCCAGCAGCCAAGGAGGGGGAGCTAACTATGGCTCCACCTTC.

This rearrangement joins TRBV20-1 to TRBJ1-3, with no clear D. V gave up 3 bases and J gave up 7 bases, with 10 bases separating them. This CDR3 comprises 12 residues. Germline CDR1 is DFQATT and CDR2 is SNEGSKA (reference sequence). The CDR3 loop is CSASGSGNTIYF. Here the CDR3 DNA reads TGCAGTGCTAGTGGTAGCGGGAACACCATATATTTT.

This clonotype was seen at least ten times. The J gene is TRBJ2-2, the V gene TRBV18; no definite D call. The V gene lost 5 bases and the J gene lost 1 base, with 17 bases spanning the gap. The CDR3 length is 17 residues. Germline V CDR1 and CDR2: KGHSH, LQKENI. DNA for the CDR3: TGTGCCAGCTCAAGAAACAAGCTTGACCTGAACACCGGGGAGCTGTTTTTT. It codes for CASSRNKLDLNTGELFF.

The V gene is TRBV20-1, the J gene TRBJ1-5, with D unclear. The CDR3 totals 14 residues. V was clipped by 5 bases and J by 3 bases, with 14 bases between them. The germline V gene has CDR1 DFQATT and CDR2 SNEGSKA (reference sequence). CDR3 sequence reads: CSALPRVLNQPQHF. Written as DNA, the CDR3 is TGCAGTGCTCTACCCCGGGTGCTCAATCAGCCCCAGCATTTT.

J is TRBJ2-3 and V is TRBV7-8; D possibly corresponds to TRBD1 (6 bases). Trimming took off 4 bases at V and 8 bases at J, with 10 bases between the two ends. Germline-derived CDR1 and CDR2 are SGHVS and FQNEAQ. The CDR3 contains 12 residues. The CDR3 is CASSSTGSTQYF. As DNA, the CDR3 is TGTGCCAGCAGCTCCACAGGGAGTACGCAGTATTTT.

The chain employs TRBV6-1 and TRBJ2-3, with no clear D. This CDR3 is 15 amino acids long. Per the germline V gene, CDR1 is MNHNS and CDR2 is SASEGT. V lost 5 bases and J lost 2, with 14 bases in between. The DNA of the CDR3 is TGTGCCAGCAGTTCAGGCCGAGGTTACACAGATACGCAGTATTTT. Its protein product is CASSSGRGYTDTQYF.

With regard to this clonotype: Since a much larger clone is just one base distant, this may be a read error. This chain uses TRBV5-1 with TRBJ2-5, with D hard to call. This CDR3 comprises 13 residues. CDR1 is SGHRS and CDR2 is YFSETQ in the germline V gene. Trimming pared 4 bases from V and 4 bases from J, leaving 11 bases between. CDR3 sequence (DNA): TGCGCCAGCAGCCAGGAAAGACGAGAGACCCAGTACTTC. It yields the protein CASSQERRETQYF.

As regards this clonotype: Because the CDR3 is missing its conserved closing phenylalanine or tryptophan, this is likely a read error. The J gene is TRBJ1-2, the V gene TRBV15; D is unresolved. The CDR3 spans 12 residues. The germline V gene has CDR1 LNHNV and CDR2 YYDKDF (reference sequence). V lost 3 bases to trimming and J lost 5 bases, with 7 bases between them. In DNA form, the CDR3 reads TGTGCCACCAGCAGGGATGGGTATGGCTACACCCTC. It specifies CATSRDGYGYTL.

In the case of this clonotype: This may come from a read error, since a much larger clone is one base off. This chain joins TRBV7-2 and TRBJ2-3; 12 nucleotides line up with TRBD2. From germline, CDR1 is SGHTA and CDR2 FQGNSA. V dropped 2 bases and J dropped 10; count of bases not matched to a gene: 13. The CDR3 totals 17 residues. CDR3: CASSLSGLAGSTYPQYF. The CDR3 coding sequence is TGTGCCAGCAGCTTATCCGGACTAGCGGGGAGCACATATCCGCAGTATTTT.

In regard to this clonotype: A read error is possible here, since a much larger clone lies one base away. The genes are TRBV20-1 and TRBJ1-4; TRBD1 matches 7 bases. This CDR3 has 13 residues. CDR1 DFQATT and CDR2 SNEGSKA come from the germline V gene (reference sequence). The CDR3 protein is CSARRTGIETLFF. CDR3 DNA sequence: TGCAGTGCTAGAAGGACAGGTATTGAAACACTGTTTTTT.

This clonotype was observed many times. V usage is TRBV7-9 and J usage is TRBJ2-1; the match to TRBD2 covers 10 bases. The CDR3 contains 16 residues. The germline V gene encodes CDR1 SEHNR and CDR2 FQNEAQ (reference sequence). V shed 1 base, J shed 4 bases, and the junction held 4 bases outside the gene matches. The CDR3 loop is CASSLELAGLYNEQFF. The CDR3 region has the DNA TGTGCCAGCAGCTTAGAACTAGCGGGACTATACAATGAGCAGTTCTTC.